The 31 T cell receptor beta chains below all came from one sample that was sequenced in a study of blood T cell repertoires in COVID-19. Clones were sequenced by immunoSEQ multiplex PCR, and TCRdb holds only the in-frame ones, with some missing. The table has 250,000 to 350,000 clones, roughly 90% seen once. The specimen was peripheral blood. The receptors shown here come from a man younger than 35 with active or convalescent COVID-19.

The CDR3 protein is CASISREGLYNEQFF. The CDR3 nucleotides read TGTGCCAGCATTTCGCGGGAGGGCCTCTACAATGAGCAGTTCTTC. The chain recombines TRBV28 with TRBJ2-1; 9 nucleotides align to TRBD2. After removal of 7 bases from V and 3 bases from J, the junction contained 7 bases not matched to a gene. Germline loops: CDR1 MDHEN, CDR2 SYDVKM. The CDR3 contains 15 residues.

The CDR3 region is CASSLGRGLANTGELFF. The CDR3 DNA sequence: TGTGCCAGCAGCTTAGGGCGGGGCCTCGCGAACACCGGGGAGCTGTTTTTT. The genes are TRBV7-2 and TRBJ2-2; D may be TRBD2 (6 bases). Looked up from germline, CDR1 is SGHTA and CDR2 is FQGNSA. V lost 1 base and J 0 bases, leaving 12 bases between the germline ends. The CDR3 sequence is 17 residues long.

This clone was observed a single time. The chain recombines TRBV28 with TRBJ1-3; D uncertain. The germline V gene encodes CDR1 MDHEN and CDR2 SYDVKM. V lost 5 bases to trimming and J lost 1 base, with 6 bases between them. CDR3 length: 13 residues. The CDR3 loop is CASSRTSGNTIYF. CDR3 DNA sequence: TGTGCCAGCAGTAGGACTTCTGGAAACACCATATATTTT.

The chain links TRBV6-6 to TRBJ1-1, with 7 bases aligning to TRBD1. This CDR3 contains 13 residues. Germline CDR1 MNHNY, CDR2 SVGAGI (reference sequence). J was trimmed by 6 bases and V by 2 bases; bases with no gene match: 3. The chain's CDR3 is CASSYGQGAEAFF. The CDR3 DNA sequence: TGTGCCAGCAGTTACGGGCAGGGGGCTGAAGCTTTCTTT.

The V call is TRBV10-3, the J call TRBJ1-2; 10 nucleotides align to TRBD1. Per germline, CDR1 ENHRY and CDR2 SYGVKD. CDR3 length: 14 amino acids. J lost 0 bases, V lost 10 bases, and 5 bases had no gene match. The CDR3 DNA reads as TGTGCCACTCGGACAGGGGGAGCTAACTATGGCTACACCTTC. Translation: CATRTGGANYGYTF.

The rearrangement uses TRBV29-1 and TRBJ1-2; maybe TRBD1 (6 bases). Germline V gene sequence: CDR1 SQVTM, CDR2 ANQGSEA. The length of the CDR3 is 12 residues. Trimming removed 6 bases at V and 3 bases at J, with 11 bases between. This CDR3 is CSVEDRHYGYTF. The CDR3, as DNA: TGCAGCGTCGAGGACAGACACTATGGCTACACCTTC.

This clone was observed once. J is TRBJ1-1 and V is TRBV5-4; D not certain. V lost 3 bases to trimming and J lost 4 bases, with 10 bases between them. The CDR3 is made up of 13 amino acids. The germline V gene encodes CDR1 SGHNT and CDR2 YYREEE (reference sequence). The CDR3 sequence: CASSYRGGTEAFF. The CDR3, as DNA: TGTGCCAGCAGCTACCGGGGTGGCACTGAAGCTTTCTTT.

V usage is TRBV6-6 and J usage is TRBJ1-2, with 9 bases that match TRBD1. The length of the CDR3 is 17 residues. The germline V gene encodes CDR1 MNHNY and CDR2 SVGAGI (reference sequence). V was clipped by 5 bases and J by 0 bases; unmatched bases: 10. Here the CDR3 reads CASSPGTGPFANYGYTF. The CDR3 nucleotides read TGTGCCAGCAGTCCCGGGACAGGGCCTTTTGCTAACTATGGCTACACCTTC.

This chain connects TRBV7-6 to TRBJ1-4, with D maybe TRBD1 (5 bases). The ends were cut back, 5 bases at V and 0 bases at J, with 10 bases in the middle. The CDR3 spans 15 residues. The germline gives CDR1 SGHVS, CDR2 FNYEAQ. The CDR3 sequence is CASSPRGATNEKLFF. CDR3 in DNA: TGTGCCAGCAGCCCCCGGGGGGCAACTAATGAAAAACTGTTTTTT.

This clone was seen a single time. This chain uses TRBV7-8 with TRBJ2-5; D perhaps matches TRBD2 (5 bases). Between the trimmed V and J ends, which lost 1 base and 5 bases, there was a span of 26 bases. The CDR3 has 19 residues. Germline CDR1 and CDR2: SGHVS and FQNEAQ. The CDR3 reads CASSLDEIGRALKHETQYF. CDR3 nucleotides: TGTGCCAGCAGCTTAGACGAGATCGGGCGGGCGCTCAAACACGAGACCCAGTACTTC.

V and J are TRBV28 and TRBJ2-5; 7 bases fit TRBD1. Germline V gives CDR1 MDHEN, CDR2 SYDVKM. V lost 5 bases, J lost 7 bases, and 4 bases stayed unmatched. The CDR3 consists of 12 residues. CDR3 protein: CASSKQGWTQYF. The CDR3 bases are TGTGCCAGCAGTAAACAGGGGTGGACCCAGTACTTC.

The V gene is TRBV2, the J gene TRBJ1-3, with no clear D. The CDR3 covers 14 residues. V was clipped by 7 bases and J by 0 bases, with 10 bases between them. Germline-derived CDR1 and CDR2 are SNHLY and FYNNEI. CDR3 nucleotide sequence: TGTGCCAGCACTACTGTAATCTCTGGAAACACCATATATTTT. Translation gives CASTTVISGNTIYF.

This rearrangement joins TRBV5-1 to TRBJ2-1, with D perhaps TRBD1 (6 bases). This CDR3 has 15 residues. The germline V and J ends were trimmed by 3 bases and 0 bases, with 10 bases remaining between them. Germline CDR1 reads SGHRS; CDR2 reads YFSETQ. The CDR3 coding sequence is TGCGCCAGCAGCTACAGGGATAGCTCCTACAATGAGCAGTTCTTC. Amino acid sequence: CASSYRDSSYNEQFF.

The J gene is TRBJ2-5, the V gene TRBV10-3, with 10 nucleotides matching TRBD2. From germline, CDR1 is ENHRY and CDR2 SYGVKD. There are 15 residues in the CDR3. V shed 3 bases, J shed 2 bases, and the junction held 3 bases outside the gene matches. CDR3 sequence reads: CAISDPAGGQETQYF. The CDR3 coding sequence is TGTGCCATCAGTGACCCAGCGGGGGGGCAAGAGACCCAGTACTTC.

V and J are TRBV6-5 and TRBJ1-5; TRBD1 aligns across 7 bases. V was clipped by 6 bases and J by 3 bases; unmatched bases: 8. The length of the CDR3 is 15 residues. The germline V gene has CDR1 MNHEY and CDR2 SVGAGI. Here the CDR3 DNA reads TGTGCCAGCAGACGGGACAGTAGGTCCAATCAGCCCCAGCATTTT. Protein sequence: CASRRDSRSNQPQHF.

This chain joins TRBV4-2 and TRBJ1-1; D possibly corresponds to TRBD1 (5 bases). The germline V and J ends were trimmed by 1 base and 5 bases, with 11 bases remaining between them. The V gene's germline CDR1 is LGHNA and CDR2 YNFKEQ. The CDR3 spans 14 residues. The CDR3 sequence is CASSQGQGSTEAFF. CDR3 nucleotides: TGTGCCAGCAGCCAAGGGCAGGGAAGTACTGAAGCTTTCTTT.

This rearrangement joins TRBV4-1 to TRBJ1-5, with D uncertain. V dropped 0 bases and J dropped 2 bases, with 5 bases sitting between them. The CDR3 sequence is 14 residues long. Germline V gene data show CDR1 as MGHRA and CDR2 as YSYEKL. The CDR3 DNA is TGCGCCAGCAGCCAAGACAGTCGCAATCAGCCCCAGCATTTT. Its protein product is CASSQDSRNQPQHF.

The CDR3 reads CASSPRPGTGGYGYTF. CDR3 DNA: TGTGCCAGCAGCCCGCGGCCCGGGACAGGAGGATATGGCTACACCTTC. The chain is built from TRBV3-1 (or the pseudogene TRBV3-2) and TRBJ1-2; 8 bases line up with TRBD1. The V gene's germline CDR1 is LGHDT and CDR2 YNNKEL (reference sequence). The CDR3 runs to 16 residues. V was pared by 4 bases and J by 5 bases, with 12 bases of the junction left unmatched.

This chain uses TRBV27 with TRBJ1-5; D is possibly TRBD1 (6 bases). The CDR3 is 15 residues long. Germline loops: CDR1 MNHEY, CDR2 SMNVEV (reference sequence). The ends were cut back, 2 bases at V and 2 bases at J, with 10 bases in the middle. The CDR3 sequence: CASSLMAGGNQPQHF. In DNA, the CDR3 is TGTGCCAGCAGTTTAATGGCAGGGGGCAATCAGCCCCAGCATTTT.

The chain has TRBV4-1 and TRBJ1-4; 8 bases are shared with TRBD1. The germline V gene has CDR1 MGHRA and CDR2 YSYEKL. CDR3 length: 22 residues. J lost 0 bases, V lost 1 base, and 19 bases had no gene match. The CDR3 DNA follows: TGCGCCAGCAGCCAAGTCGAGGTCGGGAGCTGGGACAGGCCGTCAACTAATGAAAAACTGTTTTTT. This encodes CASSQVEVGSWDRPSTNEKLFF.

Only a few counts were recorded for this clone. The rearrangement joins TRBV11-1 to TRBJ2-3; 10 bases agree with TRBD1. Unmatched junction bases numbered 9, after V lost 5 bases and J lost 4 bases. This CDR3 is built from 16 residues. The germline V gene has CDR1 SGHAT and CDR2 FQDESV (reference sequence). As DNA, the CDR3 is TGTGCCAGCAGCGCCACCGGGACAGGGGCCCCAGATACGCAGTATTTT. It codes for CASSATGTGAPDTQYF. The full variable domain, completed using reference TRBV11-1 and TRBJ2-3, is EAEVAQSPRYKITEKSQAVAFWCDPISGHATLYWYRQILGQGPELLVQFQDESVVDDSQLPKDRFSAERLKGVDSTLKIQPAELGDSAMYLCASSATGTGAPDTQYFGPGTRLTVL.

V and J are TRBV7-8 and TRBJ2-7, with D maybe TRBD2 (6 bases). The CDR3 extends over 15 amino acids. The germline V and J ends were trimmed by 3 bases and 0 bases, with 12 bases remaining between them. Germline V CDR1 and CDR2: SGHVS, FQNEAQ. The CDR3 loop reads CASSFDLASSYEQYF. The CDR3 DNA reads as TGTGCCAGCAGCTTTGATCTAGCGAGCTCCTACGAGCAGTACTTC.

In nucleotides, the CDR3 is TGTGCCAGCAGCTTCTCTCCGGGACAGGGTACTGAAGCTTTCTTT. Translating it yields CASSFSPGQGTEAFF. The gene calls are TRBV11-2 and TRBJ1-1; the match to TRBD1 covers 9 bases. After removal of 3 bases from V and 5 bases from J, the junction contained 7 bases not matched to a gene. CDR1 and CDR2 (germline): SGHAT, FQNNGV. This CDR3 comprises 15 residues.

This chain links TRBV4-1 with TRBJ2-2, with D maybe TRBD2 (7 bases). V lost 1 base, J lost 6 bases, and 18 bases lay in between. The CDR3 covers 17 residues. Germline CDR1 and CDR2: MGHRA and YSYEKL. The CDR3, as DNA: TGCGCCAGCAGCCAAGGACCCGCCGCGGGGGCGGCCGGGGAGCTGTTTTTT. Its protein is CASSQGPAAGAAGELFF.

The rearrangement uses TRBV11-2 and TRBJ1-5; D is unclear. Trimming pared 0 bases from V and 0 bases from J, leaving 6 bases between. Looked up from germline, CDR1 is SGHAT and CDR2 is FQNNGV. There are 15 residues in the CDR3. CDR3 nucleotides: TGTGCCAGCAGCTTAGAGACTCATAGCAATCAGCCCCAGCATTTT. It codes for CASSLETHSNQPQHF.

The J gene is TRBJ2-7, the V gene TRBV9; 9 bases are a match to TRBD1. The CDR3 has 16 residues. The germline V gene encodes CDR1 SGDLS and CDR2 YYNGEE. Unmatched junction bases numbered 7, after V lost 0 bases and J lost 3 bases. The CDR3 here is CASSVGTGQGLYEQYF. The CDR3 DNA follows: TGTGCCAGCAGCGTAGGTACGGGACAGGGCCTCTACGAGCAGTACTTC.

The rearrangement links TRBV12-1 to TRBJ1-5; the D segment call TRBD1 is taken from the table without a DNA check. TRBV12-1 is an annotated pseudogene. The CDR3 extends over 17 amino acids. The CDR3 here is CASSFVGTENSNQPQHF. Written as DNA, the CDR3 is TGTGCCAGCAGCTTTGTCGGGACAGAAAATAGCAATCAGCCCCAGCATTTT.

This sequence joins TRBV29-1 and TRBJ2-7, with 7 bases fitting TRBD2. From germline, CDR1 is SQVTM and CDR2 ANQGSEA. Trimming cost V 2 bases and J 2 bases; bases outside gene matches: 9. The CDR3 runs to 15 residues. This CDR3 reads CSVELSRAGAYEQYF. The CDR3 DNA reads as TGCAGCGTTGAATTGTCTCGGGCGGGAGCCTACGAGCAGTACTTC.

The CDR3, as DNA: TGTGCCACCAGCAGAGATCTGGCGGGAGCGGACACTGAAGCTTTCTTT. Translation gives CATSRDLAGADTEAFF. This chain uses TRBV15 with TRBJ1-1; D uncertain. CDR1 and CDR2 (germline): LNHNV, YYDKDF (reference sequence). There are 16 residues in the CDR3. Trimming cost V 0 bases and J 3 bases, with 14 bases left between them.

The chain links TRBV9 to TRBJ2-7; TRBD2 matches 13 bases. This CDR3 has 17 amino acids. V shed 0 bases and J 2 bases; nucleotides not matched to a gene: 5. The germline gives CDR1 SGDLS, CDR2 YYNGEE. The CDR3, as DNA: TGTGCCAGCAGCGTAGATGGGGGGACTAGCGGGACCTACGAGCAGTACTTC. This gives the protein CASSVDGGTSGTYEQYF.

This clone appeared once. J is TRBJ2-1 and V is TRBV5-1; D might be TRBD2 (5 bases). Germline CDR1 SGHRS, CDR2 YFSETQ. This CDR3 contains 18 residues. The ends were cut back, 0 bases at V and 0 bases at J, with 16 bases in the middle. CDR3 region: CASSLVFGGEISYNEQFF. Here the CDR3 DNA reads TGCGCCAGCAGCTTGGTTTTTGGAGGCGAGATCTCCTACAATGAGCAGTTCTTC. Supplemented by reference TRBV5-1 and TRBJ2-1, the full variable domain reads KAGVTQTPRYLIKTRGQQVTLSCSPISGHRSVSWYQQTPGQGLQFLFEYFSETQRNKGNFPGRFSGRQFSNSRSEMNVSTLELGDSALYLCASSLVFGGEISYNEQFFGPGTRLTVL.